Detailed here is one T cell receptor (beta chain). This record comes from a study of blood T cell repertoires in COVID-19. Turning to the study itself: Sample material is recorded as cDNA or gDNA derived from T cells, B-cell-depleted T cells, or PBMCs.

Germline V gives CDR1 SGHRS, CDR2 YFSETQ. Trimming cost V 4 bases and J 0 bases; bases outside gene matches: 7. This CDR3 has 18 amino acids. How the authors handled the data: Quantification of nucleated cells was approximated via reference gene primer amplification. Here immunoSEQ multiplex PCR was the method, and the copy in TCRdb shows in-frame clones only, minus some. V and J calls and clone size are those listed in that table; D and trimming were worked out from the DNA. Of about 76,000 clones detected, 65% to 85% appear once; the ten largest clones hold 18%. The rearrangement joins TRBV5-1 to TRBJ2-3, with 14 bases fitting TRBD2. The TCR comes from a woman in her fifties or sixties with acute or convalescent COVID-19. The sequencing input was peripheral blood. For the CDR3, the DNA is TGCGCCAGCAGCCCCGGACTAGCGGGGGGCTTTAGCACAGATACGCAGTATTTT. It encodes CASSPGLAGGFSTDTQYF.